The 9 T cell receptor beta chains below come from one sample, sequenced in a study of cytomegalovirus exposure and HLA in healthy donors (dated 2017 in TCRdb). Libraries were constructed by the immunoSEQ multiplex PCR assay. The source is immuneACCESS, and TCRdb retained only in-frame sequences with V and J called. Part of the clones is not carried over; for the studies checked, unresolved V genes explain less than half of this, and the remainder is unexplained. Present in this sample are some 160,000 clones, 91% of which were seen just once. Of the sample, around 0.7% falls within the top ten clones. The sample consisted of PBMCs. Receptors were obtained from a man aged 18 to 35 in good health and CMV-seronegative.

The rearrangement joins TRBV7-9 to TRBJ2-4; 7 nucleotides align to TRBD2. There are 16 residues in the CDR3. V shed 2 bases and J 7 bases; nucleotides not matched to a gene: 11. The germline CDR1 and CDR2 sequences are SEHNR and FQNEAQ (reference sequence). DNA of the CDR3: TGTGCCAGCAGCTTATGGGCGGCTAGCGGTGCGAACATTCAGTACTTC. Protein sequence: CASSLWAASGANIQYF.

The genes are TRBV7-9 and TRBJ2-1, with D maybe TRBD2 (6 bases). The CDR3 is 15 amino acids. The germline CDR1 and CDR2 sequences are SEHNR and FQNEAQ (reference sequence). The V and J ends lost 5 bases and 4 bases respectively, with 15 bases between them. In DNA, the CDR3 is TGTGCCAGCAGCCGCCGGGACTCGCTATACAATGAGCAGTTCTTC. Its translation is CASSRRDSLYNEQFF.

This chain links TRBV5-4 with TRBJ2-2; 11 positions match TRBD2. This CDR3 spans 17 amino acids. From germline, CDR1 is SGHNT and CDR2 YYREEE (reference sequence). The V gene end was trimmed by 0 bases and the J gene end by 4 bases; junction bases not matched to a gene: 5. The CDR3 spells CASSLAGLAGGTGELFF. CDR3 coding DNA: TGTGCCAGCAGCTTGGCCGGGCTAGCGGGAGGCACCGGGGAGCTGTTTTTT.

The gene calls are TRBV5-1 and TRBJ2-3; 9 nucleotides match TRBD1. Germline assignment: CDR1 SGHRS and CDR2 YFSETQ. CDR3 length: 14 amino acids. The V and J ends lost 4 bases and 4 bases, in that order; junction bases with no gene match: 4. In nucleotides, the CDR3 is TGCGCCAGCAGCCGGACAGGGGACGCAGATACGCAGTATTTT. Amino acids: CASSRTGDADTQYF. The full variable domain, rest sourced from reference TRBV5-1 and TRBJ2-3, is KAGVTQTPRYLIKTRGQQVTLSCSPISGHRSVSWYQQTPGQGLQFLFEYFSETQRNKGNFPGRFSGRQFSNSRSEMNVSTLELGDSALYLCASSRTGDADTQYFGPGTRLTVL.

V and J are TRBV19 and TRBJ2-7, with a weak D call TRBD1 (5 bases). V dropped 8 bases and J dropped 0 bases, with 11 bases sitting between them. This CDR3 has 13 residues. In germline, CDR1 is LNHDA, CDR2 SQIVND (reference sequence). In nucleotides, the CDR3 is TGTGCCAGTTTGGACACTATCTCCTACGAGCAGTACTTC. Translating it yields CASLDTISYEQYF.

This sequence joins TRBV29-1 and TRBJ2-3; perhaps TRBD2 as D (5 bases). Germline V lookup: CDR1 SQVTM, CDR2 ANQGSEA. V was clipped by 1 base and J by 6 bases, with 8 bases between them. This CDR3 has 12 residues. CDR3 nucleotides: TGCAGCGTTGAAGGAGGGAGTGATACGCAGTATTTT. Translated: CSVEGGSDTQYF.

The chain couples TRBV7-9 to TRBJ2-2; D is unresolved. Per the germline V gene, CDR1 is SEHNR and CDR2 is FQNEAQ (reference sequence). The CDR3 is made up of 16 amino acids. V was clipped by 4 bases and J by 5 bases, with 17 bases between them. The CDR3 sequence: CASSSSTRQRTGELFF. The CDR3 DNA sequence: TGTGCCAGCAGCTCTTCGACCAGGCAACGTACCGGGGAGCTGTTTTTT. Drawing the rest from reference TRBV7-9 and TRBJ2-2, the complete variable domain is DTGVSQNPRHKITKRGQNVTFRCDPISEHNRLYWYRQTLGQGPEFLTYFQNEAQLEKSRLLSDRFSAERPKGSFSTLEIQRTEQGDSAMYLCASSSSTRQRTGELFFGEGSRLTVL.

The gene calls are TRBV27 and TRBJ2-2, with TRBD1 matching 12 bases. The CDR3 has 19 amino acids. V was pared by 2 bases and J by 2 bases, with 9 bases of the junction left unmatched. CDR1 is MNHEY, CDR2 SMNVEV, per germline (reference sequence). The CDR3 DNA follows: TGTGCCAGCAGTTTAATTTTCGGGACAGGGGGCTTTAACACCGGGGAGCTGTTTTTT. Translation: CASSLIFGTGGFNTGELFF.

The chain carries TRBV4-2 and TRBJ2-2; 15 bases match TRBD2. CDR1 LGHNA and CDR2 YNFKEQ come from the germline V gene. The CDR3 is 18 amino acids. Germline trimming cut 4 bases from V and 5 bases from J; bases unmatched to any gene: 8. For the CDR3, the DNA is TGTGCCAGCAGCCCGACGGGACTAGCGGGGGGCGCGACCGGGGAGCTGTTTTTT. Translating gives CASSPTGLAGGATGELFF.